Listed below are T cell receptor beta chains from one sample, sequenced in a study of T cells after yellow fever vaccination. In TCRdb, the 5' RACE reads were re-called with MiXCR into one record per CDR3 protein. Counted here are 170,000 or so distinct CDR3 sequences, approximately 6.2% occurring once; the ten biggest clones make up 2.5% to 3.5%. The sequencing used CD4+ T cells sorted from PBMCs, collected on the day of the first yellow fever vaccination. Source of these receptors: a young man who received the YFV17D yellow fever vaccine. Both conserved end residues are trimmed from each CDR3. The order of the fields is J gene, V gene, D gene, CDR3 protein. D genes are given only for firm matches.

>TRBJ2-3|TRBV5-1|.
ASSLVWTGISTDTQY
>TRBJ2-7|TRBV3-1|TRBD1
ASSQSPGQGYYEQY
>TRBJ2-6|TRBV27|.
ASSLWATRIGANVLT
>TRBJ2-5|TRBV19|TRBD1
ASSIGDRGETQY
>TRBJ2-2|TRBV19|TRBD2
ASSIQGLGATGELF
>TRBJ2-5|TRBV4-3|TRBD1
ASSQAGQGWETQY
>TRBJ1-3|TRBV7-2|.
ASSLGGPGNTIY
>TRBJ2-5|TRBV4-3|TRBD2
ASSRDFLGTSGQETQY
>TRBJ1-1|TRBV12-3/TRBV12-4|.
ASRITEAF
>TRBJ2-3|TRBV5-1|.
ASSSGGLTDTQY
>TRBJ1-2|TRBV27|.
ASSDRYYGYT
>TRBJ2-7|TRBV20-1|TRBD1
SVTQTGAGYEQY
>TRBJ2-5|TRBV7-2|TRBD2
ASSLQRGGLVTQY
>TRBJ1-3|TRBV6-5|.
ASSYTQGSGNTIY
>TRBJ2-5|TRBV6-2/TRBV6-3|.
ASSYGGLYQETQY
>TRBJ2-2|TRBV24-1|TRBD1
ATSGNRGRDGELF
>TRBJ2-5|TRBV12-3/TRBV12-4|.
ASSGRWGSETQY
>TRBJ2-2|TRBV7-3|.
ASSRGGSANTGELF
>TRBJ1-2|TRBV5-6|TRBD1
ASSYDRDGYT
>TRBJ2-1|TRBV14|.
ASSQDIESTKF
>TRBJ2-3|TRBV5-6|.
ASSFGPPAGDTQY
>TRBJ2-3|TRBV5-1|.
ASSSSDRGISTDTQY
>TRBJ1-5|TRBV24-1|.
ATSGHSGTDSNQPQH
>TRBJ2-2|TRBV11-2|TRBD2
ASSLDGLAGVTGELF
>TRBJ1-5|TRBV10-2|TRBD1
ASSDVQGGGEPQH
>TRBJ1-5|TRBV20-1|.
SAADRVINQPQH
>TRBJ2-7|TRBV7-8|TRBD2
ASSWTGTSYEQY
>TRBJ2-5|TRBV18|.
ASSPSRARETQY
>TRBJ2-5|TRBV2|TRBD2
ASTEAGRKRGTQY
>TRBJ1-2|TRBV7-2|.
ASGTQGPYLYGYT
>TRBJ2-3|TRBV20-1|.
SALALYSGPGTDTQY
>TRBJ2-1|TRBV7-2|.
ASSLTPLNEQF
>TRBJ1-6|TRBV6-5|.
ASSYRDSPLH
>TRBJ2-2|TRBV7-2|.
ASSGGAGNTGELF
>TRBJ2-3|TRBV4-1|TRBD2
ASSQEGLASGTDTQY
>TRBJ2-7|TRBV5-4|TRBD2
ASSLAASGGDSYEQY
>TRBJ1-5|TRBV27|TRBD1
ASSLSRDRDNQPQH
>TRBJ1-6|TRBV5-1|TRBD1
ASRLTGDTNSPLH
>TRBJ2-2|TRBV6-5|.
ASSSWDTGELF
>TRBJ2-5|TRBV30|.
AWTGGPWAQY
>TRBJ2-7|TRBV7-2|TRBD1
ASSLKGQGFDEQY
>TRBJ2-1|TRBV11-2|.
ASRGLSGGRSYNEQF
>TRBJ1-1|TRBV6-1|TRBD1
ASTPQGLRTEAF
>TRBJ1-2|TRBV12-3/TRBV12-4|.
ASSDNYGYT
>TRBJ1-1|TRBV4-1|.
ASSQDGDRLEAF
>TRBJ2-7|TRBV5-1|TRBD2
ASSSVPRGGSYEQY
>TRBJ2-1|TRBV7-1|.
ASSSAPREQF
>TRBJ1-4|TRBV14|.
ASSQLRGATNEKLF
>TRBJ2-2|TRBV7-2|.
ASSLEVTHRGELF
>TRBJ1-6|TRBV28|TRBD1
ASRTGQGANSPLH
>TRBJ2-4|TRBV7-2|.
ASSFRVGIAKNIQY
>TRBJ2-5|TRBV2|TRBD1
ASSEKGGRETQY
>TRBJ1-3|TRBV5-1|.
ASSLETALSGNTIY